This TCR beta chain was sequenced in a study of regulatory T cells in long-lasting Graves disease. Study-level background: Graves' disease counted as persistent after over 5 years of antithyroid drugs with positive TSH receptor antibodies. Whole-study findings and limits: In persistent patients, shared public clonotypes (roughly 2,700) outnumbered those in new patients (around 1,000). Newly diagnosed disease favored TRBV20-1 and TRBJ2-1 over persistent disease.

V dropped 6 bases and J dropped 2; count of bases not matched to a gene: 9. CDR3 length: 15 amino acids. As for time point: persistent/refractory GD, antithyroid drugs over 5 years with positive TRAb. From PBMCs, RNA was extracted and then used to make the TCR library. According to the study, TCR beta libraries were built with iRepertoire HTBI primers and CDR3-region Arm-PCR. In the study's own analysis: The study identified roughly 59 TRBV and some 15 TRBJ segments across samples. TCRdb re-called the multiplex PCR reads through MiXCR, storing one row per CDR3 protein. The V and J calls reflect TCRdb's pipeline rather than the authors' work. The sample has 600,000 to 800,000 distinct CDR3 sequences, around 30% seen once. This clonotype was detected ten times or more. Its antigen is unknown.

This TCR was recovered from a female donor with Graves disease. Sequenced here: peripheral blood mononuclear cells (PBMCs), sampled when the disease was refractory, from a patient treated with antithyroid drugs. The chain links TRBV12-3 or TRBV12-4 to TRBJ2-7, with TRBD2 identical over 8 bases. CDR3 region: CASRPGTSQTYEQYF. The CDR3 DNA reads TGTGCCAGCAGACCCGGGACTAGTCAAACCTACGAGCAGTACTTC.